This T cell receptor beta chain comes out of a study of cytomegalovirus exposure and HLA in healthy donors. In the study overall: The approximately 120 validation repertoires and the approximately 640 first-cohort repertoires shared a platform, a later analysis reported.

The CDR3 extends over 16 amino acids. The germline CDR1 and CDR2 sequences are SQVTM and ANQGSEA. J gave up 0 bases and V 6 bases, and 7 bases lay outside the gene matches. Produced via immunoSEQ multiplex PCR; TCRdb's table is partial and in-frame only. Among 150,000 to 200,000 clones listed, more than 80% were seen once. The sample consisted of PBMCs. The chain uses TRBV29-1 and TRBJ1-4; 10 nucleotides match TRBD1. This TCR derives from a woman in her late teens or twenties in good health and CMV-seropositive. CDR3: CSVAGTGETTNEKLFF. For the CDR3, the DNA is TGCAGCGTAGCCGGGACAGGGGAGACAACTAATGAAAAACTGTTTTTT.